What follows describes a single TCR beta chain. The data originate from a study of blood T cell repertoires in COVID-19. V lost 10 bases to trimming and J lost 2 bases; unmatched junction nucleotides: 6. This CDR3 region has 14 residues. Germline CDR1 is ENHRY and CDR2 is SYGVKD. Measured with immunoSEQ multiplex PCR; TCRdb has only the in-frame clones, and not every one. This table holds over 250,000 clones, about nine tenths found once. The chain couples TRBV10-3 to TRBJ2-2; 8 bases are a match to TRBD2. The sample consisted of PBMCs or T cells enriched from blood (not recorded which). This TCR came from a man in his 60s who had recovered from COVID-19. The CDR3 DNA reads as TGTGCCAACCAGCGGGAGCCCAACACCGGGGAGCTGTTTTTT. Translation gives CANQREPNTGELFF.